This T cell receptor (beta chain) was sequenced for a study of CD8+ T cells in alopecia areata. Study outcomes and limitations: Persistence in scalp and blood during tofacitinib was observed for many expanded lesional clones.

Sequencing used cDNA as its template, made by extracting RNA and reverse transcribing it. Profiling relied on immunoSEQ multiplex PCR, and the TCRdb table lists in-frame clones only, not all of them. The table lists 130,000 to 150,000 clones, roughly 82% of them singletons. The treatment was: oral pan-JAK inhibitor, 5-10 mg twice daily. The V and J ends lost 6 bases and 9 bases respectively, with 24 bases between them. Germline V gene lookup returns CDR1 MNHNY and CDR2 SVGAGI (reference sequence). The CDR3 runs 16 residues. Of note for this clone: Antigen: not known.

The clonotype was recovered from a human donor with alopecia areata. Specimen: CD8+ T cells sorted from blood, collected at week 4, from a patient treated with tofacitinib. This chain links TRBV6-6 with TRBJ2-1; D perhaps matches TRBD2 (7 bases). As DNA, the CDR3 is TGTGCCAGCAGCTCCGGGGTCCGGGGGGCGGTCAGTGAGCAGTTCTTC. Translated, it gives CASSSGVRGAVSEQFF.